The 3 T cell receptor beta chains listed next were all sequenced from one sample in a study of lymphopenia after photon versus proton radiotherapy. Here immunoSEQ multiplex PCR was the method, and the copy in TCRdb shows in-frame clones only, minus some. The sample has roughly 57,000 clones; over 70% are singletons. This material consisted of peripheral blood, taken from a patient treated with photon-based radiotherapy. All receptors derive from a middle-aged man with gastric cancer.

This rearrangement joins TRBV27 to TRBJ1-2; the D is unclear. Trimming left V 5 bases short and J 7 bases short, with 14 bases between. The CDR3 consists of 13 residues. Germline CDR1 MNHEY, CDR2 SMNVEV (reference sequence). The CDR3 nucleotides are TGTGCCAGCAGTCCGCAAAACTGGCCTGGCTACACCTTC. Its translation: CASSPQNWPGYTF.

This chain links TRBV5-1 with TRBJ2-2, with 14 bases fitting TRBD2. The ends lost 0 bases at V and 1 base at J; junction bases unmatched: 2. Germline V lookup: CDR1 SGHRS, CDR2 YFSETQ. This CDR3 region has 18 residues. The CDR3 DNA reads TGCGCCAGCAGCTTGGCCGGGACTAGCGGGGGGAACACCGGGGAGCTGTTTTTT. This sequence encodes CASSLAGTSGGNTGELFF.

A few counts support this clone. The chain has TRBV7-3 and TRBJ2-2, with D hard to call. Germline assignment: CDR1 SGHTA and CDR2 FQGTGA. This CDR3 region has 13 residues. V was cut by 4 bases and J by 5 bases, with 8 bases left in between. CDR3 sequence reads: CASSSIRTGELFF. The CDR3 coding sequence is TGTGCCAGCAGCTCCATTAGGACCGGGGAGCTGTTTTTT.